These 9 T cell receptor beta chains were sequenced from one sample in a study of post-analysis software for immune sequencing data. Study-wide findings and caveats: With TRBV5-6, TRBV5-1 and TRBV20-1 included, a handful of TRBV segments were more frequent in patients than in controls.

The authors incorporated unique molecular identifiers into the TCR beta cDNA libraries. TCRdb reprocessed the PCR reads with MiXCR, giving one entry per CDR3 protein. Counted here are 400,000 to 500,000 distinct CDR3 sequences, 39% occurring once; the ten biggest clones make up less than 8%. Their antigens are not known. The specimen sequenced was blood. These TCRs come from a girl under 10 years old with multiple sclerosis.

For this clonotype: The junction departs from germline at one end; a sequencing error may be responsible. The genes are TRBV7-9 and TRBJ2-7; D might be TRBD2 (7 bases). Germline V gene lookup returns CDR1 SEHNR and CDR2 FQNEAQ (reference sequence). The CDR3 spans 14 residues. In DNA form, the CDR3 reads TGTGCCAGCACCTTACGTGGGAGGGACAACGAGCAGTACTTC. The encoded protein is CASTLRGRDNEQYF.

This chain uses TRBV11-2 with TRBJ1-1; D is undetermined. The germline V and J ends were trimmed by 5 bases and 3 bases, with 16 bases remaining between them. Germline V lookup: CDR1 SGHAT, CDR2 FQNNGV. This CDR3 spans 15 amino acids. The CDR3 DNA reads TGTGCCAGCAGCCACCCCTTCTCCGGGTACACTGAAGCTTTCTTT. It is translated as CASSHPFSGYTEAFF. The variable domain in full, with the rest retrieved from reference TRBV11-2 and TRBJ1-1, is EAGVAQSPRYKIIEKRQSVAFWCNPISGHATLYWYQQILGQGPKLLIQFQNNGVVDDSQLPKDRFSAERLKGVDSTLKIQPAKLEDSAVYLCASSHPFSGYTEAFFGQGTRLTVV.

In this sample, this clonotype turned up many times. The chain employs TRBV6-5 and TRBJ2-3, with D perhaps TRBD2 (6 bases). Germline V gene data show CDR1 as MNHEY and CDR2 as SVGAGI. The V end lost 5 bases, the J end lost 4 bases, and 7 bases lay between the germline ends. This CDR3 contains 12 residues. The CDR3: CASSTGADTQYF. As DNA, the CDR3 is TGTGCCAGCAGTACGGGGGCAGATACGCAGTATTTT.

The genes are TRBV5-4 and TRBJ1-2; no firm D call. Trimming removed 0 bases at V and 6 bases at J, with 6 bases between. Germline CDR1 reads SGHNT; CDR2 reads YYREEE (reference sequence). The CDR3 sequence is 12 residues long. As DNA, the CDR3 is TGTGCCAGCAGCTTGGGACTTCATGGCTACACCTTC. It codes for CASSLGLHGYTF.

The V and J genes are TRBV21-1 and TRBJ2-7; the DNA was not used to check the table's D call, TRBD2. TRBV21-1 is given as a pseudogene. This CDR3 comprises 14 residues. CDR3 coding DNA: TGTGCCAGCAGCAAAGGGACTAGATGCTACGAGCAGTACTTC. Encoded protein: CASSKGTRCYEQYF.

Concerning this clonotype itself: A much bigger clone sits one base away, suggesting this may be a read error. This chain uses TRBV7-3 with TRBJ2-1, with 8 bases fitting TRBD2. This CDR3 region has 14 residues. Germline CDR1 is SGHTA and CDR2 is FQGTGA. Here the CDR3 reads CVSSSGLDGNEQFF. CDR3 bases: TGTGTCAGCAGCTCGGGACTAGATGGGAATGAGCAGTTCTTC. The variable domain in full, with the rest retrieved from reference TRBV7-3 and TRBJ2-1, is GAGVSQTPSNKVTEKGKYVELRCDPISGHTALYWYRQSLGQGPEFLIYFQGTGAADDSGLPNDRFFAVRPEGSVSTLKIQRTERGDSAVYLCVSSSGLDGNEQFFGPGTRLTVL.

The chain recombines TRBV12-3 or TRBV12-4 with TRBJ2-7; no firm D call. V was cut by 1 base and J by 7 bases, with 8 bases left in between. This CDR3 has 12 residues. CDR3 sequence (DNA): TGTGCCAGCAGTTTAGTCCCGGCTGAGCAGTACTTC. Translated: CASSLVPAEQYF.

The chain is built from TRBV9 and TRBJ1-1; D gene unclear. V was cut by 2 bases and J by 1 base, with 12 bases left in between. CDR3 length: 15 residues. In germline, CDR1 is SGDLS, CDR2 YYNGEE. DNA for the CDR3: TGTGCCAGCAGCGTCTCTTTGACGAGGAACACTGAAGCTTTCTTT. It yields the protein CASSVSLTRNTEAFF. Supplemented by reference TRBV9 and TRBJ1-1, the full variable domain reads DSGVTQTPKHLITATGQRVTLRCSPRSGDLSVYWYQQSLDQGLQFLIQYYNGEERAKGNILERFSAQQFPDLHSELNLSSLELGDSALYFCASSVSLTRNTEAFFGQGTRLTVV.

The DNA of the CDR3 is TGTGCCAGCAGTTACTTTGCGGGCTCCTACAATGAGCAGTTCTTC. Its protein product is CASSYFAGSYNEQFF. This sequence joins TRBV6-2 or TRBV6-3 and TRBJ2-1, with D possibly TRBD2 on 5 matching bases. Germline V CDR1 and CDR2: MNHEY, SVGEGT. V lost 1 base, J lost 0 bases, and 7 bases lay in between. There are 15 residues in the CDR3.